These 4 T cell receptor beta chains were sequenced from one sample in a study of blood T cells in healthy people across ages. Through a sample-barcoded 5' primer and a J-beta primer mix, a second PCR was run for 7 to 11 cycles. A single record per CDR3 protein comes from TCRdb applying MiXCR to the 5' RACE reads. The sample lists approximately 760,000 distinct CDR3 sequences; approximately 25% were seen once. These data were likewise used in another study, on T cells of mothers and their children.

Sequences were obtained from blood. Source of these receptors: a boy between 10 and 17 years old in good health.

The chain recombines TRBV7-2 with TRBJ2-7; 7 bases fit TRBD1. Germline lookup yields CDR1 SGHTA and CDR2 FQGNSA. J gave up 3 bases and V 3 bases, and 8 bases lay outside the gene matches. The CDR3 is made up of 15 amino acids. CDR3 in DNA: TGTGCCAGCAGCTTCGGGCAGGGGGACCACTACGAGCAGTACTTC. Encoded protein: CASSFGQGDHYEQYF.

This clonotype was observed many times. V usage is TRBV24-1 and J usage is TRBJ1-4, with 9 bases fitting TRBD1. Germline CDR1 is KGHDR and CDR2 is SFDVKD. This CDR3 is 15 amino acids long. V lost 4 bases, J lost 6 bases, and 5 bases stayed unmatched. CDR3 amino acids: CATSDHRTGDEKLFF. For the CDR3, the DNA is TGTGCCACCAGTGACCATCGGACAGGGGATGAAAAACTGTTTTTT.

J is TRBJ1-2 and V is TRBV6-5; tentatively, D is TRBD1 (5 bases). Trimming pared 0 bases from V and 7 bases from J, leaving 9 bases between. CDR1 is MNHEY, CDR2 SVGAGI, per germline. The CDR3 sequence is 13 residues long. The CDR3 DNA follows: TGTGCCAGCAGTTACTCGATGGGGACTGGCTACACCTTC. The encoded protein is CASSYSMGTGYTF.

The rearrangement joins TRBV12-3 or TRBV12-4 to TRBJ1-2; the D gene is possibly TRBD1 (6 bases). The CDR3 length is 13 residues. Trimming shortened V by 5 bases and J by 6 bases, and 13 bases separated the two germline ends. In DNA, the CDR3 is TGTGCCAGCAGTGCCCGGGGGGCAAATGGCTACACCTTC. Encoded protein: CASSARGANGYTF.